The source of this T cell receptor (beta chain) is a study of blood T cells in healthy people across ages. About this clonotype: The antigen remains unidentified. A much larger clone lies one base from this, so it may be a read error.

Overall study results and limits: Unsorted PBMC material precluded a definitive naive versus antigen-experienced comparison.

The authors ran a second PCR of about 7 to 11 cycles using a sample-barcoded 5' primer and a J-beta primer mix. TCRdb re-called the 5' RACE reads with MiXCR, one entry per CDR3 protein. In the table there are approximately 900,000 distinct CDR3 sequences, 25% to 30% of which are singletons. Germline assignment: CDR1 MNHEY and CDR2 SVGAGI. The V segment lost 2 bases and the J segment 4 bases; nucleotides outside the gene matches: 9. CDR3 size: 17 residues. The sample also formed part of further work on T cells of mothers and their children.

The receptor was derived from a woman aged 40 to 50 in good health. The gene calls are TRBV6-5 and TRBJ2-7; 12 bases are a match to TRBD2. The sequencing sample was made of blood. CDR3 sequence: CASSYLSPGLAGYEQYF. CDR3 nucleotide sequence: TGTGCCAGCAGTTACCTTTCCCCGGGACTAGCGGGTTACGAGCAGTACTTC.